The clone carrying this T cell receptor (beta chain) was seen more than once but under ten times. Its antigen is unknown. A sample-barcoded 5' primer and a J-beta primer mix were used in a second PCR of about 6 to 12 cycles. Every cDNA was tagged by a template-switch adaptor with 12 random nucleotides. Each CDR3 protein gets one entry after TCRdb re-called the 5' RACE reads with MiXCR. Here the sample spans approximately 790,000 distinct CDR3 sequences, approximately 59% being singletons. Donors were systemically healthy Caucasian individuals from Russia aged 6 to 90 years. This entry belongs to a study of blood T cells in healthy people across ages. This CDR3 comprises 15 residues. V gave up 5 bases and J gave up 6 bases; unmatched junction bases: 11. Study-level points and caveats: Older age coincided with a roughly linear decline in TCR beta diversity per million T cells. It was held that diversity estimates obtained from one million T cells represented underestimates.

The chain links TRBV12-3 or TRBV12-4 to TRBJ2-3, with 7 bases that match TRBD2. The receptor was isolated from a man aged 30 to 45 in good health. Sequencing was performed on blood. The CDR3 coding sequence is TGTGCCAGCAGTAGACTTGCGGGGGTCCGGGATACGCAGTATTTT. The encoded protein is CASSRLAGVRDTQYF.